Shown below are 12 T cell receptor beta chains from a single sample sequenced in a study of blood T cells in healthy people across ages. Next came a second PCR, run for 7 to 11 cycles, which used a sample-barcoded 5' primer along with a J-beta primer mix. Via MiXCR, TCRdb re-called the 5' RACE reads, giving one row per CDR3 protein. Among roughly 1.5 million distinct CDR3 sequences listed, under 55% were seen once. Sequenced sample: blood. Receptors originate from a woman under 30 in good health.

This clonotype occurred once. CDR3 bases: TGCGCCAGCAGCTTAAAAGACAGGGGGCAGGGGACTGAAGCTTTCTTT. The encoded protein is CASSLKDRGQGTEAFF. The chain uses TRBV5-1 and TRBJ1-1, with 10 bases matching TRBD1. The V segment lost 2 bases and the J segment 5 bases; nucleotides outside the gene matches: 9. CDR3 length: 16 amino acids. Germline-derived CDR1 and CDR2 are SGHRS and YFSETQ.

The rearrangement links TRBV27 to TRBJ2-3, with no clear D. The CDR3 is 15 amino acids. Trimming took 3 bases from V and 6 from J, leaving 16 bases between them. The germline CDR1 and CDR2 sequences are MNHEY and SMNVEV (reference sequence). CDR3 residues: CASSFRTTSRDTQYF. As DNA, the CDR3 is TGTGCCAGCAGTTTCAGGACCACCTCCCGGGATACGCAGTATTTT.

CDR3 protein: CAWRPIDSSTQYF. In DNA form, the CDR3 reads TGTGCCTGGCGTCCGATAGACAGTAGTACGCAGTATTTT. The rearrangement joins TRBV30 to TRBJ2-3, with D maybe TRBD1 (5 bases). Between the trimmed V and J ends, which lost 5 bases and 8 bases, there was a span of 17 bases. The V gene's germline CDR1 is GTSNPN and CDR2 SVGIG (reference sequence). This CDR3 spans 13 amino acids.

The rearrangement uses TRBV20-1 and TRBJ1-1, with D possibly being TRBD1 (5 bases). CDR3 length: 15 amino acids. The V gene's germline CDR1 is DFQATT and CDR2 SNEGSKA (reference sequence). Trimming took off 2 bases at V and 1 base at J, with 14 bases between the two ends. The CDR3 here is CSARIAGYANTEAFF. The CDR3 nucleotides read TGCAGTGCTAGAATCGCAGGGTATGCGAACACTGAAGCTTTCTTT.

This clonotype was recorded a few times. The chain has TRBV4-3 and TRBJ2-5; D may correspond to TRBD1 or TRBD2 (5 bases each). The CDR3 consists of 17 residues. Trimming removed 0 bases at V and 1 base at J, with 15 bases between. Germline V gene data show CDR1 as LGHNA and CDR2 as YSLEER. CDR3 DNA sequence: TGCGCCAGCAGCCAAGATCCAGGGCTGGACTCCCAAGAGACCCAGTACTTC. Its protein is CASSQDPGLDSQETQYF.

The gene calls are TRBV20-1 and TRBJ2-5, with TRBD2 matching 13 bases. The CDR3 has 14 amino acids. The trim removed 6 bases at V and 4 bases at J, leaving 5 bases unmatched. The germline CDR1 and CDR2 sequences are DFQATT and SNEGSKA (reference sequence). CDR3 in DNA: TGCAGTGCAACCGGGACTAGCGGGATAGAGACCCAGTACTTC. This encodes CSATGTSGIETQYF.

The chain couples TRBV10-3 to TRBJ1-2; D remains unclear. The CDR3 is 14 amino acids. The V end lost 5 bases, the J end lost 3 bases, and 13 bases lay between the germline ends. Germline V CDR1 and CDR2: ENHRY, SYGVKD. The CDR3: CAISTIEDYYGYTF. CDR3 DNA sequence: TGTGCCATCAGTACCATCGAGGATTACTATGGCTACACCTTC.

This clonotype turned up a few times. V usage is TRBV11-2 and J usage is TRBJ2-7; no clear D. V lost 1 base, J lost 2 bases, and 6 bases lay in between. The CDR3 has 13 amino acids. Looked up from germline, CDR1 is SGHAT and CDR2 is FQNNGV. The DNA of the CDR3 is TGTGCCAGCAGCTTAGTCGAGCCCTACGAGCAGTACTTC. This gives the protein CASSLVEPYEQYF.

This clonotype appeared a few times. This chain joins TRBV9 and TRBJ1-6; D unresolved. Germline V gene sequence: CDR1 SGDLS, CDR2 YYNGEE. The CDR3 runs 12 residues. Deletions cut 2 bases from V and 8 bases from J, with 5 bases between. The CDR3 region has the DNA TGTGCCAGCAGCGTGCGGGATTCACCCCTCCACTTT. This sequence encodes CASSVRDSPLHF. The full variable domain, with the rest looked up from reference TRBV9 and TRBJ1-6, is DSGVTQTPKHLITATGQRVTLRCSPRSGDLSVYWYQQSLDQGLQFLIQYYNGEERAKGNILERFSAQQFPDLHSELNLSSLELGDSALYFCASSVRDSPLHFGNGTRLTVT.

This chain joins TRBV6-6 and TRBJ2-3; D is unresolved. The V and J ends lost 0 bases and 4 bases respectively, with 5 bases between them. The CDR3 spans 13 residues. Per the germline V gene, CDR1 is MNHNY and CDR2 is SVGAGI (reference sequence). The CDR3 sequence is CASSYSMADTQYF. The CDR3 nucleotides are TGTGCCAGCAGTTACTCGATGGCAGATACGCAGTATTTT.

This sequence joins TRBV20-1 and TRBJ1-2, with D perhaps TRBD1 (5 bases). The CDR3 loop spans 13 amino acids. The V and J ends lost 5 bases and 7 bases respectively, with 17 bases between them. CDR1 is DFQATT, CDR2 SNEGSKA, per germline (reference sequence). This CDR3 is CSAPRRGVTGYTF. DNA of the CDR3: TGCAGTGCTCCCCGACGGGGGGTCACTGGCTACACCTTC.

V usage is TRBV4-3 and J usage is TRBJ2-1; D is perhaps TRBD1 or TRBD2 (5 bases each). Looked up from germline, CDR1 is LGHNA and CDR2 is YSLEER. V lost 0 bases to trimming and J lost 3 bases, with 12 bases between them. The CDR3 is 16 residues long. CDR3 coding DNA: TGCGCCAGCAGCCAAGAGATCGGGACGGTCTACAATGAGCAGTTCTTC. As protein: CASSQEIGTVYNEQFF.